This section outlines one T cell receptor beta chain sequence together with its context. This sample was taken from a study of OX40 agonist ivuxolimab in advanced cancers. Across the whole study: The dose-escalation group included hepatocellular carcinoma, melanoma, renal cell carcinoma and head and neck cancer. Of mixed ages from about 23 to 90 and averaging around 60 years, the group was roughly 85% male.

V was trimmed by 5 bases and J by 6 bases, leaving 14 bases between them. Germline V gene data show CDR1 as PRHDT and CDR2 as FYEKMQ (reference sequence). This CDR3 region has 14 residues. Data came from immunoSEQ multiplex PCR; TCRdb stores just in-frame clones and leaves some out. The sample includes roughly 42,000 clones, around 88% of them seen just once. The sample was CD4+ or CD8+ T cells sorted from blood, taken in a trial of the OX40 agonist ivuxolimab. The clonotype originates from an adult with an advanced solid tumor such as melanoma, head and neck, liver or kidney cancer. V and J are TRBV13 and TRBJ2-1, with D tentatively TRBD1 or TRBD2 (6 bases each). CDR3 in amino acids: CASSRRGTVNEQFF. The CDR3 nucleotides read TGTGCCAGCAGCCGGAGGGGGACTGTCAATGAGCAGTTCTTC.